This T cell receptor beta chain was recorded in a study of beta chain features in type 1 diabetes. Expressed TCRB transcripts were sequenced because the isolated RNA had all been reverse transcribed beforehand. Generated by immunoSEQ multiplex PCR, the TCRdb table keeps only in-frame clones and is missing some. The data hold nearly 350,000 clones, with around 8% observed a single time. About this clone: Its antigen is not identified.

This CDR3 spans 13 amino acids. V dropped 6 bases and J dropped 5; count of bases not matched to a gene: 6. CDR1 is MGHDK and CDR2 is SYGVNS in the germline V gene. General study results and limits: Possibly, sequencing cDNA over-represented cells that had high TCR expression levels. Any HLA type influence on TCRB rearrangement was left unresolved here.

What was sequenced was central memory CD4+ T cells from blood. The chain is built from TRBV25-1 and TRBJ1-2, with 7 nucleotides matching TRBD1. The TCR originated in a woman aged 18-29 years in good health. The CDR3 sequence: CASSQTGKYGYTF. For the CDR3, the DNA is TGTGCCAGCAGCCAGACAGGGAAGTATGGCTACACCTTC.